Below, one T cell receptor (beta chain) is given with its context. Antigen: not known. The data originate from a study of T cell responses to AZD1222 COVID-19 vaccine. Germline values: CDR1 SGHTS, CDR2 YDEGEE. The V gene lost 1 base and the J gene lost 0 bases, with 14 bases spanning the gap. The CDR3 has 17 amino acids. Measured with immunoSEQ multiplex PCR; TCRdb has only the in-frame clones, and not every one. The data contain approximately 150,000 clones, approximately 89% of them singletons. Points from the study as a whole: The study identified only six AZD1222 recipients as seropositive at baseline.

This receptor was identified in an adult in good health. The sequencing here drew on peripheral blood, taken on day 0 of AZD1222 vaccination. The genes are TRBV5-8 and TRBJ2-1; the D is unclear. The CDR3 coding sequence is TGTGCCAGCAGCTTGTTGGTTCGGGCCAGCTCCTACAATGAGCAGTTCTTC. Translation: CASSLLVRASSYNEQFF.